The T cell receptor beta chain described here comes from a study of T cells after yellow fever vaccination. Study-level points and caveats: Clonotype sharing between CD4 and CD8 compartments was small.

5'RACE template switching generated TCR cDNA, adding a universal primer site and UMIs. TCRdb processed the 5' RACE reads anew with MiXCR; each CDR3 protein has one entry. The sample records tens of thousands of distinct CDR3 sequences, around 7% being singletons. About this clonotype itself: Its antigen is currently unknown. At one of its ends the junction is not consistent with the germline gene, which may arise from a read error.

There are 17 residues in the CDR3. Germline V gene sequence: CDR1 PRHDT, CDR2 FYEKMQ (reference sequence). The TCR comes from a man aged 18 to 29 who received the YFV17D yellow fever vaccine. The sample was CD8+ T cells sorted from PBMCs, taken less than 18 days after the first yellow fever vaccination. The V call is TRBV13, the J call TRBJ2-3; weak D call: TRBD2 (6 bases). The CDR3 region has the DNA TGTGCCAGCAGCCTAGGTCCGCGACTAGTGTCCCCAGATACGCAGTATTTT. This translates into CASSLGPRLVSPDTQYF.